Described below is a single T cell receptor (beta chain) sequence and its context. The antigen is unknown. The CDR3 has 15 residues. With 4 bases clipped from V and 4 bases from J, the junction kept 4 bases outside the gene matches. CDR1 and CDR2 (germline): MGHRA, YSYEKL. The source of the sample is a study of cytomegalovirus exposure and HLA in healthy donors. Findings and caveats of the study: Among TCR beta chains, those listed as cytomegalovirus-associated numbered over 150.

TCRdb's copy holds only in-frame clones and misses some; the assay was immunoSEQ multiplex PCR. Of roughly 190,000 clones in the sample, approximately 85% were seen once. The sequence derives from a young woman in good health and CMV-seronegative. The sequencing sample was made of PBMCs. The chain couples TRBV4-1 to TRBJ2-1; 10 bases are a match to TRBD2. The CDR3 loop is CASSRNSGGYNEQFF. DNA of the CDR3: TGCGCCAGCAGCCGAAATAGCGGGGGGTACAATGAGCAGTTCTTC.